This T cell receptor (beta chain) was sequenced during a study of blood T cell repertoires in COVID-19. As for the study in general: Samples representing acute and convalescent COVID-19 were sourced from the United States, Italy and Spain. Nucleic acid was either cDNA or gDNA, and it came from T cells, B-cell-depleted T cells, or PBMCs.

Germline loops: CDR1 GTSNPN, CDR2 SVGIG (reference sequence). This CDR3 is 16 amino acids long. Trimming shortened V by 0 bases and J by 4 bases, and 18 bases separated the two germline ends. In the study's own analysis: It was from reference gene primer amplification that nucleated cell counts were estimated. The method was immunoSEQ multiplex PCR; TCRdb's version includes in-frame clones alone and lacks a portion of them. The DNA was the basis for D and trimming; V, J and clone size are from that table. The table records 250,000 to 350,000 clones, 70% to 90% of them present only once. This clone was detected many times.

Sequencing was done on a sample of peripheral blood. The sequence was collected from a human donor with COVID-19, enrolled during active disease. The donor label of this sample is uncertain. V is TRBV30 and J is TRBJ1-1; D is perhaps TRBD1 (5 bases). CDR3: CAWSVQRTPPLTEAFF. CDR3 sequence (DNA): TGTGCCTGGAGTGTACAGAGGACACCTCCTCTCACTGAAGCTTTCTTT.